This T cell receptor beta chain was identified in a study of T cells in Graves' hyperthyroidism and ophthalmopathy. Amplification of TCR beta CDR3 regions was performed using RNA transcripts as template. Using the HTBI primer set, a first-round RT-PCR was run on the TCR CDR3. From the multiplex PCR reads, TCRdb called clonotypes with MiXCR, one entry per CDR3 protein. Among 350,000 to 400,000 distinct CDR3 sequences, about 20% were seen once, and the ten largest hold around 3.4%. This clonotype was observed many times. The TCR comes from a woman aged 18-29 years with Graves' hyperthyroidism. Sequenced input: blood.

The CDR3: CASSRGEAEAFF. In nucleotides, the CDR3 is TGTGCCAGCAGCAGGGGGGAGGCTGAAGCTTTCTTT. V is TRBV2 and J is TRBJ1-1; 7 bases match TRBD1. The CDR3 extends over 12 amino acids. The germline CDR1 and CDR2 sequences are SNHLY and FYNNEI. Trimming removed 6 bases from V and 6 bases from J; junction bases left unmatched: 4.